Listed below are T cell receptor beta chains from one sample, sequenced in a study of post-analysis software for immune sequencing data. One entry per CDR3 protein, called by TCRdb with MiXCR from the PCR reads. The table includes about 540,000 distinct CDR3 sequences, 34% detected once. Sequencing was carried out using blood. The receptor source for this set is a girl aged 2 to 17 with multiple sclerosis. The CDR3 runs from the conserved cysteine through the conserved F or W. Fields, in order: clone size, V gene, CDR3 length, D gene, J gene, CDR3 DNA, CDR3 protein. A D gene is named only where the DNA matches it firmly. Clone size, where shown, is once, few, many, or a class for clones that have expanded.

.	TRBV5-1	13	.	TRBJ2-5	TGCGCCAGCAGCTTGGAGGGTATGGAGACCCAGTACTTC	CASSLEGMETQYF
.	TRBV11-2	15	.	TRBJ2-1	TGTGCCAGCAGCTACAACAGGGACTCCTACAATGAGCAGTTCTTC	CASSYNRDSYNEQFF
few	TRBV2	14	TRBD2	TRBJ2-3	TGTGCCAGCAGTCAGCGGGGGCGCACAGATACGCAGTATTTT	CASSQRGRTDTQYF
few	TRBV10-2	15	TRBD2	TRBJ2-3	TGCGCCAGCAGTGAGGGGACTAAGAGCACAGATACGCAGTATTTT	CASSEGTKSTDTQYF
.	TRBV5-1	16	TRBD2	TRBJ2-5	TGCGCCAGCAGCTTGGATGGTAGCGGGGCCCAAGAGACCCAGTACTTC	CASSLDGSGAQETQYF
.	TRBV28	13	TRBD2	TRBJ2-1	TGTGCCAGCTCGGGGGGAGGGCCCCATGAGCAGTTCTTC	CASSGGGPHEQFF
few	TRBV10-2	17	TRBD2	TRBJ2-7	TGCGCCAGCAGTAAATTACCCCTCGGGGCGGGGGGATACGAGCAGTACTTC	CASSKLPLGAGGYEQYF
.	TRBV7-8	14	TRBD1	TRBJ1-5	TGTGCCAGCAGCGCGACAGGGAACAATCAGCCCCAGCATTTT	CASSATGNNQPQHF
.	TRBV15	17	.	TRBJ1-2	TGTGCCACCAGCAGAGTCCTAGGCTCGACGGCTAACTATGGCTACACCTTC	CATSRVLGSTANYGYTF
few	TRBV20-1	13	TRBD1	TRBJ2-7	TGCAGTGGACTGACAGGGGTATTCTACGAGCAGTACTTC	CSGLTGVFYEQYF
few	TRBV5-1	13	.	TRBJ2-5	TGCGCCAGCAGCGCACTGACGGGAGAGACCCAGTACTTC	CASSALTGETQYF
.	TRBV3-1	14	TRBD2	TRBJ2-7	TGTGCCAGCAGCCAGGGACTAGATTTTTACGAGCAGTACTTC	CASSQGLDFYEQYF
few	TRBV6-5	13	.	TRBJ2-1	TGTGCATCCCAGGGGTCGTTGCCCTACGAGCAGTTCTTC	CASQGSLPYEQFF
many	TRBV12-3/TRBV12-4	15	TRBD2	TRBJ2-3	TGTGCCAGCAGCCCGGGACTAGCGGGGGCAGATACGCAGTATTTT	CASSPGLAGADTQYF
few	TRBV10-3	13	TRBD1	TRBJ2-7	TGTGCCAGCTCCGGGACAGGGCCCTACGAGCAGTACTTC	CASSGTGPYEQYF
few	TRBV5-1	14	.	TRBJ2-7	TGCGCCAGCAGCTTTCGGGAGGGGGCCAACGAGCAGTACTTC	CASSFREGANEQYF
.	TRBV20-1	15	TRBD2	TRBJ2-5	TGCAGTGCTAGGGCCGCGGGGGGACCACCAGAGACCCAGTACTTC	CSARAAGGPPETQYF
few	TRBV4-1	17	TRBD2	TRBJ2-3	TGCGCCAGCAGCCCACTGACTAGCGGGATTAGCACAGATACGCAGTATTTT	CASSPLTSGISTDTQYF
.	TRBV7-6	14	.	TRBJ2-4	TGTGCCAGCAGCTCCCCTTGGGCCAAAAACATTCAGTACTTC	CASSSPWAKNIQYF
.	TRBV19	13	.	TRBJ1-5	TGTGCCAGTAAAGTGGGGGTAAAACAGCCCCAGCATTTT	CASKVGVKQPQHF
once	TRBV12-3/TRBV12-4	14	TRBD1	TRBJ1-6	TGTGCCAGCAGTCCCCCGGGACAGGGTTCACCCCTCCACTTT	CASSPPGQGSPLHF
once	TRBV20-1	12	.	TRBJ1-5	TGCAGTGTAGGGGGGCGCGATCAGCCCCAGCATTTT	CSVGGRDQPQHF
few	TRBV3-1	16	TRBD2	TRBJ2-7	TGTGCCAGCAGCCAAGATTCGACTAGCGGGTCCTACGAGCAGTACTTC	CASSQDSTSGSYEQYF
few	TRBV6-1	12	.	TRBJ2-7	TGTGCCAGCAGTGTCGCAAACTACGAGCAGTACTTC	CASSVANYEQYF
.	TRBV6-5	14	.	TRBJ2-3	TGTGCCAGCACTCCACTCCAGGGGCTAGATACGCAGTATTTT	CASTPLQGLDTQYF